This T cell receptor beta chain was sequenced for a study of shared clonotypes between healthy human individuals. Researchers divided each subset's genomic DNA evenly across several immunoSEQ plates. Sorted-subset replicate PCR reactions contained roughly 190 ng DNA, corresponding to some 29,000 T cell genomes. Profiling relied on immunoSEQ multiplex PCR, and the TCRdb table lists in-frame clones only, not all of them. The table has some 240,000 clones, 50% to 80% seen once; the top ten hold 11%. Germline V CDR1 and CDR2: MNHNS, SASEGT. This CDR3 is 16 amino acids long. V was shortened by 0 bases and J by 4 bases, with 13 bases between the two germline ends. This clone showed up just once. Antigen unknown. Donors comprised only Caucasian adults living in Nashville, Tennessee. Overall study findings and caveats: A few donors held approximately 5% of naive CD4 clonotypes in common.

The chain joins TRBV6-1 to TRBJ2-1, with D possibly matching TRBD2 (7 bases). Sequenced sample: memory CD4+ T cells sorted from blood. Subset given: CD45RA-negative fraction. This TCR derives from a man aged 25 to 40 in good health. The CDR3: CASSEAGGGRYNEQFF. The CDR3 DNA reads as TGTGCCAGCAGTGAAGCAGGGGGAGGGAGATACAATGAGCAGTTCTTC.